This T cell receptor beta chain comes out of a study of preoperative IRX-2 immunotherapy in early breast cancer (dated by TCRdb to the late 2010s). The intended sense of this specimen's treatment or condition label: preoperative locoregional IRX-2 cytokine immunotherapy. The samples were obtained from a phase Ib study in which preoperative, locoregional IRX-2 cytokine immunotherapy intended to prime immune responses was tested. Before surgery, IRX-2 was given to the donors, who were patients with early-stage breast cancer. The protocol used for the library was the immunoSEQ multiplex PCR assay. As stored in TCRdb, this immuneACCESS dataset retains in-frame rearrangements with V and J assigned. A fraction of the clones does not appear; measured against another copy, unresolved V genes explain less than half of the discrepancy, and the remainder lacks a known reason. Counted in this sample were about 98,000 clones; roughly 89% of them appeared once. The ten largest account for about 1.9% of the sample.

V is shortened by 7 bases, J by 3 bases, and the region joining them spans 13 bases. The CDR3 holds 15 amino acids from the cysteine to the phenylalanine. The entry retains the CDR3 DNA only, 45 bases that are in frame from base 1. CDR1 and CDR2 are drawn from the germline V gene (reference sequence): LNHDA, SQIVND. Note on this clone: Its antigen is currently not known. One base away there is no much larger clone; base qualities are not given.

The receptor was isolated from a human donor with breast cancer. The source was tumor tissue, collected after IRX-2 immunotherapy. This chain joins TRBV19 to TRBJ1-6; TRBD1 is a weak D gene call, 5 bases matching. In nucleotide form, the sequence is TGTGCCAGTAAGGGCAGGGAGAACTATAATTCACCCCTCCACTTT. The encoded protein is CASKGRENYNSPLHF.